This TCR beta chain was captured by sequencing in a study of cytomegalovirus exposure and HLA in healthy donors. General study results and limits: In a later analysis, across HLA loci, associated TCR counts were highest for DRB1, lowest for HLA-C.

About this clone itself: Antigen: not known.

PCR employed 60 Vbeta and 13 Jbeta primers. Assay used: immunoSEQ multiplex PCR; TCRdb lists only in-frame clones, some missing. The sample includes roughly 71,000 clones. Each donor was healthy, and each was a bone marrow donor. The sequence came from a woman aged 40 to 55 in good health and CMV-seropositive. Source material: PBMCs.

In DNA form, the CDR3 reads TGTGCCAGCGCTGGTAGCGGGGGGAACACAGATACGCAGTATTTT. It encodes CASAGSGGNTDTQYF. The V and J genes are TRBV6-4 and TRBJ2-3, with 10 bases aligning to TRBD2. The CDR3 length is 15 residues. Per germline, CDR1 MRHNA and CDR2 SNTAGT. J lost 2 bases, V lost 8 bases, and 7 bases had no gene match.